This TCR beta chain was identified during a study of T cell repertoires in cytomegalovirus infection. The CDR3 extends over 13 amino acids. CDR1 SGHTA and CDR2 FQGNSA come from the germline V gene. V lost 5 bases and J 8 bases, leaving 13 bases between the germline ends. This clonotype was detected ten times or more. TCRdb redid the calling of the reads with MiXCR, one entry per CDR3 protein. The table lists around 270,000 distinct CDR3 sequences, 9.1% of them singletons, with roughly 15% in the top ten. This TCR was recovered from a human donor in good health (CMV status not recorded). Some clones in this sample may be carry-over from other donors' samples. The J gene is TRBJ2-1, the V gene TRBV7-2; D call uncertain. Sequences were obtained from PBMCs. Here the CDR3 reads CASSPNGVYEQFF. The CDR3 region has the DNA TGTGCCAGCAGCCCCAACGGAGTCTATGAGCAGTTCTTC.